The source of this TCR beta chain is a study of cytomegalovirus exposure and HLA in healthy donors. Study results and caveats: Among TCR beta chains, those listed as cytomegalovirus-associated numbered over 150. Rates of TCR association differed by HLA locus in a later analysis, with DRB1 highest and HLA-C lowest.

Primers for the PCR totalled 60 Vbeta and 13 Jbeta. Assay used: immunoSEQ multiplex PCR; TCRdb lists only in-frame clones, some missing. The table includes about 230,000 clones, around nine tenths detected once. This clone was observed a handful of times. Its cognate antigen is unknown. With 4 bases removed from V and 3 bases from J, the gap between germline ends came to 15 bases. CDR1 and CDR2 from the germline V gene are SEHNR and FQNEAQ (reference sequence). The CDR3 extends over 15 amino acids. This sequence originates from a woman aged 18-29 years in good health and CMV-seronegative. Sequenced material: PBMCs. The chain combines TRBV7-9 with TRBJ1-1, with D maybe TRBD1 (6 bases). CDR3 in amino acids: CASSSAGSGDTEAFF. Here the CDR3 DNA reads TGTGCCAGCAGCTCCGCGGGTTCAGGGGACACTGAAGCTTTCTTT.